This T cell receptor beta chain was found in a study of T cells after yellow fever vaccination. CDR3 length equals 14 residues. Losses at the gene ends were 8 bases for V and 1 base for J; bases not matched to a gene: 7. The table lists this clonotype with many counts. TCRdb reprocessed the 5' RACE reads with MiXCR, giving one entry per CDR3 protein. The sample lists roughly 74,000 distinct CDR3 sequences; around 6.9% were seen once. The material was CD8+ T cells sorted from PBMCs, obtained less than 6 days after the first yellow fever vaccination. The chain carries TRBV12-3 or TRBV12-4 and TRBJ2-7, with 8 nucleotides matching TRBD1. This receptor was taken from a man between 18 and 29 years old who received the YFV17D yellow fever vaccine. The CDR3 bases are TGTGCCAGCCTCAACCGGGACAGGTCCTACGAGCAGTACTTC. Encoded protein: CASLNRDRSYEQYF.